One and the same sample provided the 25 T cell receptor beta chains below, sequenced in a study of T cells after yellow fever vaccination (dated by TCRdb to the late 2010s). Libraries came from 5' RACE. TCRdb lists the instrument as Illumina NovaSeq 6000. TCRdb reran the public reads through fastp at Q25 and MiXCR, keeping productive beta chains. Here each entry gathers all rows of one CDR3 protein and keeps the most common genes and DNA. In this sample the table shows some 320,000 distinct CDR3 sequences, approximately 4% of which occur a single time. Roughly 25% of the sample goes to the ten largest clones. The treatment or condition label on this specimen signifies: live attenuated yellow fever vaccine strain. Sample: PBMCs, taken 5 days after the yellow fever booster vaccination. The receptors were sampled from a man younger than 30 who received the YFV17D yellow fever vaccine.

This clonotype was detected a few times. The rearrangement uses TRBV6-2 or TRBV6-3 and TRBJ2-7, with D perhaps matching TRBD2 (5 bases). Per germline, CDR1 MNHEY and CDR2 SVGEGT. The CDR3 is 12 residues long. The ends were cut back, 6 bases at V and 6 bases at J, with 12 bases in the middle. The CDR3 bases are TGTGCCAGCAGCCCACCTCGGGGCGAGCAGTACTTC. Its translation is CASSPPRGEQYF.

This clonotype appeared a few times. The chain has TRBV6-2 or TRBV6-3 and TRBJ2-7; D unclear. Germline-derived CDR1 and CDR2 are MNHEY and SVGEGT. The CDR3 runs 17 residues. The V end was cut by 2 bases, the J end by 0 bases, with 17 bases between. The CDR3 sequence: CASSYATAASSSYEQYV. CDR3 DNA: TGTGCCAGCAGTTACGCAACGGCGGCCAGCAGCTCCTACGAGCAGTACGTC.

Regarding this clonotype: Possible read error: a much larger clone is one base away. J is TRBJ1-4 and V is TRBV7-2; D is possibly TRBD1 (5 bases). CDR1 and CDR2 from the germline V gene are SGHTA and FQGNSA. The CDR3 loop spans 15 amino acids. V lost 5 bases to trimming and J lost 8 bases, with 18 bases between them. This chain's CDR3 is CASSPLGEGFEKLFF. The CDR3 DNA follows: TGTGCCAGCAGCCCGTTGGGGGAAGGATTCGAAAAACTGTTTTTT.

V and J are TRBV6-5 and TRBJ1-1; D perhaps matches TRBD1 (6 bases). This CDR3 is 17 amino acids long. Trimming stripped 6 bases from V and 4 bases from J, with 24 bases between. Germline CDR1 is MNHEY and CDR2 is SVGAGI. Here the CDR3 reads CASRYHPGGGRGTEAFF. The CDR3 nucleotides read TGTGCCAGCAGGTATCACCCCGGAGGGGGTAGGGGCACTGAAGCTTTCTTT.

There are a few counts of this clonotype. The V gene is TRBV4-1, the J gene TRBJ2-5; D ambiguous. The germline V and J ends were trimmed by 1 base and 1 base, with 7 bases remaining between them. CDR1 MGHRA and CDR2 YSYEKL come from the germline V gene. The CDR3 sequence is 14 residues long. CDR3 sequence: CASSQVGLQETQYF. CDR3 sequence (DNA): TGCGCCAGCAGCCAAGTAGGGCTCCAAGAGACCCAGTACTTC.

This clonotype came up many times. V gene TRBV5-1 combines with J gene TRBJ1-2; tentatively, D is TRBD1 (5 bases). CDR1 is SGHRS and CDR2 is YFSETQ in the germline V gene. The V gene lost 2 bases and the J gene lost 6 bases, with 14 bases spanning the gap. This CDR3 is 14 amino acids long. The CDR3 sequence is CASSFIRVSDGYTF. DNA for the CDR3: TGCGCCAGCAGCTTCATCAGGGTGAGCGATGGCTACACCTTC.

This clonotype was detected only a few times. V gene TRBV6-5 combines with J gene TRBJ1-1; no reliable D call. CDR3 length equals 14 residues. Deletions cut 0 bases from V and 3 bases from J, with 8 bases between. Germline V gene sequence: CDR1 MNHEY, CDR2 SVGAGI. DNA of the CDR3: TGTGCCAGCAGTTACTCAGGGATGGACACTGAAGCTTTCTTT. This codes for CASSYSGMDTEAFF.

This clonotype has a handful of counts. This sequence joins TRBV28 and TRBJ1-1; D unclear. Trimming removed 7 bases from V and 4 bases from J, with 10 bases in between. CDR3 length equals 12 residues. Germline CDR1 is MDHEN and CDR2 is SYDVKM. The CDR3 sequence: CASISGVTEAFF. The CDR3, as DNA: TGTGCCAGCATCTCTGGGGTCACTGAAGCTTTCTTT. Full variable domain (outside the CDR3, taken from reference TRBV28 and TRBJ1-1): DVKVTQSSRYLVKRTGEKVFLECVQDMDHENMFWYRQDPGLGLRLIYFSYDVKMKEKGDIPEGYSVSREKKERFSLILESASTNQTSMYLCASISGVTEAFFGQGTRLTVV.

This clonotype was counted a few times. The rearrangement uses TRBV4-2 and TRBJ2-7, with no clear D. V was pared by 1 base and J by 6 bases, with 16 bases between. The CDR3 length is 15 residues. CDR1 and CDR2 from the germline V gene are LGHNA and YNFKEQ. The CDR3 DNA reads TGTGCCAGCAGCCAAGGCCTAGACCACCCTCTCGAGCAGTACTTC. This encodes CASSQGLDHPLEQYF.

There are a few counts of this clonotype. The rearrangement joins TRBV11-2 to TRBJ2-1; 9 bases match TRBD1. The CDR3 consists of 15 residues. The V and J ends lost 5 bases and 7 bases, in that order; junction bases with no gene match: 9. Germline values: CDR1 SGHAT, CDR2 FQNNGV. The CDR3 loop reads CASSQPGQGRNEQFF. The CDR3 nucleotides are TGTGCCAGCAGCCAGCCGGGACAGGGACGGAATGAGCAGTTCTTC.

This clonotype was detected only a few times. V and J are TRBV5-1 and TRBJ1-1, with TRBD1 matching 11 bases. The CDR3 is 15 amino acids. Germline CDR1 SGHRS, CDR2 YFSETQ. Trimming at V came to 4 bases and at J to 4 bases, leaving 6 bases not matched to a gene. CDR3 sequence (DNA): TGCGCCAGCAGCCCAGGACAGGGGGCCGGCACTGAAGCTTTCTTT. Translated, it gives CASSPGQGAGTEAFF.

This clonotype was seen many times. The chain is built from TRBV4-1 and TRBJ2-7, with D perhaps matching TRBD1 (6 bases). The V gene lost 2 bases and the J gene lost 0 bases, with 11 bases spanning the gap. CDR1 and CDR2 (germline): MGHRA, YSYEKL. This CDR3 is 15 amino acids long. The DNA for the CDR3 is TGCGCCAGCAGCCAAAGGACAGCGAGCTCCTACGAGCAGTACTTC. As protein: CASSQRTASSYEQYF.

A remark on this clonotype: The junction departs from the called germline gene at one end, perhaps through a read error. The rearrangement links TRBV6-2 or TRBV6-3 to TRBJ2-1; 15 nucleotides line up with TRBD2. CDR1 and CDR2 from the germline V gene are MNHEY and SVGEGT. CDR3 length: 18 residues. In DNA, the CDR3 is TGTGCAAGCAGTTACCCCGGACTAGCGGGGGGGCCCTACAATGAGCAGTTCTTC. Its protein product is CASSYPGLAGGPYNEQFF.

This clonotype was detected only a few times. The J gene is TRBJ1-5, the V gene TRBV14; D is possibly TRBD1 (5 bases). Germline values: CDR1 SGHDN, CDR2 FVKESK. This CDR3 contains 13 residues. Trimming cost V 1 base and J 9 bases, with 10 bases left between them. CDR3 in DNA: TGTGCCAGCAGCCAAGGACAGCTCGGGCCCCAGCATTTT. Protein product: CASSQGQLGPQHF.

This clonotype was seen only a few times. V and J are TRBV12-3 or TRBV12-4 and TRBJ2-5; TRBD2 matches at 8 bases. This CDR3 is 16 amino acids long. J gave up 1 base and V 4 bases, and 8 bases lay outside the gene matches. The CDR3 loop reads CASSYGLAKFQETQYF. In DNA form, the CDR3 reads TGTGCCAGCAGTTACGGACTAGCAAAATTCCAAGAGACCCAGTACTTC.

This chain connects TRBV7-6 to TRBJ2-3, with TRBD2 identical over 9 bases. This CDR3 is built from 14 residues. Losses at the gene ends were 3 bases for V and 6 bases for J; bases not matched to a gene: 4. Germline V gene sequence: CDR1 SGHVS, CDR2 FNYEAQ. The CDR3 region is CASSFSGGLDTQYF. The CDR3, as DNA: TGTGCCAGCAGCTTTAGCGGGGGATTGGATACGCAGTATTTT.

This clonotype was picked up a small number of times. The rearrangement links TRBV5-1 to TRBJ2-2; perhaps TRBD2 as D (7 bases). Trimming stripped 2 bases from V and 7 bases from J, with 15 bases between. The CDR3 totals 15 residues. The germline CDR1 and CDR2 sequences are SGHRS and YFSETQ. The DNA for the CDR3 is TGCGCCAGCAGCTTAGGGGGGGGCCGAAACGGGGAGCTGTTTTTT. It yields the protein CASSLGGGRNGELFF.

This clonotype was observed at least ten times. This chain uses TRBV4-1 with TRBJ1-6; a weak D match, TRBD1 (5 bases). V was trimmed by 2 bases and J by 7 bases, leaving 27 bases between them. This CDR3 spans 20 amino acids. Germline lookup yields CDR1 MGHRA and CDR2 YSYEKL. The CDR3 DNA sequence: TGCGCCAGCAGCCAAACTCCCACCCGAGGGGCGCGGGGGTCAAATTCACCCCTCCACTTT. It codes for CASSQTPTRGARGSNSPLHF.

The rearrangement uses TRBV4-1 and TRBJ1-2; maybe TRBD1 (5 bases). Per the germline V gene, CDR1 is MGHRA and CDR2 is YSYEKL. The ends were cut back, 3 bases at V and 4 bases at J, with 15 bases in the middle. The CDR3 has 15 amino acids. As DNA, the CDR3 is TGCGCCAGCAGCCAGAACCGGGACGGCTCCTATGGCTACACCTTC. Its protein product is CASSQNRDGSYGYTF.

This clonotype turned up a few times. The J gene is TRBJ1-4, the V gene TRBV5-1; D is possibly TRBD1 (6 bases). The CDR3 totals 15 residues. Per germline, CDR1 SGHRS and CDR2 YFSETQ. The V end lost 1 base, the J end lost 10 bases, and 17 bases lay between the germline ends. The CDR3 sequence: CASSLTTPTGGKLFF. The CDR3 coding sequence is TGCGCCAGCAGCTTGACTACACCGACAGGCGGAAAACTGTTTTTT.

This chain uses TRBV4-1 with TRBJ1-5, with TRBD1 matching 8 bases. V was clipped by 2 bases and J by 7 bases; unmatched bases: 10. The length of the CDR3 is 16 residues. The V gene's germline CDR1 is MGHRA and CDR2 YSYEKL. This chain's CDR3 is CASSQSRTGPRQPQHF. The DNA of the CDR3 is TGCGCCAGCAGCCAATCGAGGACAGGGCCTAGACAGCCCCAGCATTTT.

The V and J genes are TRBV20-1 and TRBJ1-2, with no clear D. The germline CDR1 and CDR2 sequences are DFQATT and SNEGSKA (reference sequence). The CDR3 covers 13 residues. V gave up 0 bases and J gave up 4 bases, with 9 bases separating them. The chain's CDR3 is CSARDEDGYGYTF. The CDR3 DNA reads as TGCAGTGCTAGAGATGAAGATGGCTATGGCTACACCTTC.

This clonotype was seen more than once but under ten times. The chain couples TRBV12-3 or TRBV12-4 to TRBJ2-3, with D possibly matching TRBD2 (6 bases). V was shortened by 3 bases and J by 6 bases, with 16 bases between the two germline ends. The CDR3 is 15 residues long. CDR3 coding DNA: TGTGCCAGCAGTTTGGGGAGGCTTTCCGGGGATACGCAGTATTTT. This sequence encodes CASSLGRLSGDTQYF.

This clonotype appeared many times. The gene calls are TRBV5-1 and TRBJ2-3, with D uncertain. Trimming took 7 bases from V and 0 from J, leaving 9 bases between them. Germline-derived CDR1 and CDR2 are SGHRS and YFSETQ. The CDR3 loop spans 13 amino acids. Here the CDR3 reads CASGEQSTDTQYF. The CDR3 DNA is TGCGCCAGCGGAGAACAGAGCACAGATACGCAGTATTTT.

Only a few counts were recorded for this clonotype. The rearrangement links TRBV19 to TRBJ2-5, with D possibly matching TRBD2 (5 bases). The CDR3 loop spans 14 amino acids. Germline CDR1 is LNHDA and CDR2 is SQIVND (reference sequence). V was trimmed by 5 bases and J by 4 bases, leaving 14 bases between them. This chain's CDR3 is CASSSRERRETQYF. The CDR3 DNA sequence: TGTGCCAGTAGTTCAAGGGAGCGGCGAGAGACCCAGTACTTC.